This T cell receptor (beta chain) was sequenced for a study of brain T cells in children with intractable seizures. To note about this clone: Antigen: not known.

Time point in this sample: blood from clinic visit 5 months post-surgery; TSC patient then seizure free. The sequenced cases were selected for having the highest brain T cell transcript signatures. CDR3 size: 12 residues. V was pared by 6 bases and J by 4 bases, with 1 base of the junction left unmatched. CDR1 SGHDT and CDR2 YYEEEE come from the germline V gene. Repertoires were generated with immunoSEQ multiplex PCR, while TCRdb's copy carries only in-frame clones and drops some. This sample has about 340,000 clones, with over 85% found just once. Notes on the study in general: Pre- and post-surgery blood differed in depth, so pre-surgery absences may be undersampling.

This clonotype was obtained from a boy in the first two years of life with tuberous sclerosis and intractable seizures. This chain connects TRBV5-6 to TRBJ2-5; 9 nucleotides line up with TRBD2. Material: peripheral blood, obtained 4 to 5 months after surgery. CDR3 DNA sequence: TGTGCCAGCATGCGGGGGGGAGAGACCCAGTACTTC. Translating gives CASMRGGETQYF.